This entry features one T cell receptor (beta chain) sequence. Its antigen is not identified. The data were obtained in a study of Ad26.COV2.S vaccination and SARS-CoV-2 variants. Overall study context: Intramuscular Ad26.COV2.S doses were given once or twice, 56 days apart.

This table comes from immunoSEQ multiplex PCR, and its TCRdb copy is limited to in-frame clones, with some not included. The table records over 400,000 clones, 89% of them present only once. As for treatment: about 20 received Ad26.COV2.S at low or high dose, single or two shots; roughly five received placebo; per-sample allocation not given. The samples date from day 63 after the first vaccine or placebo injection. Cohort 1b enrolled adults aged 18-55 years in Boston. The shot given was an Ad26 vector that makes Wuhan-strain SARS-CoV-2 spike. CDR3 length: 16 amino acids. With 2 bases removed from V and 8 bases from J, the gap between germline ends came to 16 bases. Per germline, CDR1 SGHTA and CDR2 FQGNSA. Overall study findings and caveats: Vaccinated individuals (as opposed to placebo recipients) had higher spike-specific TCR breadth.

This chain joins TRBV7-2 and TRBJ1-6; TRBD1 might be the D (5 bases). The sequence was obtained from a person between 18 and 65 years old who received the Ad26.COV2.S COVID-19 vaccine or a placebo. The sample in question was peripheral blood, obtained in a trial of Ad26.COV2.S vaccine versus placebo. The CDR3 spells CASSLSAGTDYSPLHF. The CDR3 DNA is TGTGCCAGCAGCTTATCGGCAGGGACGGACTATTCACCCCTCCACTTT.